The entry below gives a single TCR beta chain sequence along with its context. What it binds is not known. The data are from a study of response to subunit inactivated influenza vaccine. Study-level results: Seasonal influenza vaccination, on each occasion, was suggested by the authors to recruit few new T cells.

TCRdb processed the RT-PCR reads anew with MiXCR; each CDR3 protein has one entry. The sample records around 480,000 distinct CDR3 sequences, approximately 15% being singletons. Specimen: CD4+ T cells sorted from PBMCs, collected roughly 24 months after vaccination. The clonotype was recovered from a man between 50 and 70 years old who received an inactivated influenza vaccine.

The DNA for the CDR3 is TGTGCCAGCGCGGGGTATCGGAGGGAGCAGTTCTTC. Residues: CASAGYRREQFF. The chain combines TRBV2 with TRBJ2-1, with TRBD2 as a possible D gene (6 bases). The CDR3 spans 12 residues. V gave up 8 bases and J gave up 10 bases, with 15 bases separating them. CDR1 is SNHLY and CDR2 is FYNNEI in the germline V gene.